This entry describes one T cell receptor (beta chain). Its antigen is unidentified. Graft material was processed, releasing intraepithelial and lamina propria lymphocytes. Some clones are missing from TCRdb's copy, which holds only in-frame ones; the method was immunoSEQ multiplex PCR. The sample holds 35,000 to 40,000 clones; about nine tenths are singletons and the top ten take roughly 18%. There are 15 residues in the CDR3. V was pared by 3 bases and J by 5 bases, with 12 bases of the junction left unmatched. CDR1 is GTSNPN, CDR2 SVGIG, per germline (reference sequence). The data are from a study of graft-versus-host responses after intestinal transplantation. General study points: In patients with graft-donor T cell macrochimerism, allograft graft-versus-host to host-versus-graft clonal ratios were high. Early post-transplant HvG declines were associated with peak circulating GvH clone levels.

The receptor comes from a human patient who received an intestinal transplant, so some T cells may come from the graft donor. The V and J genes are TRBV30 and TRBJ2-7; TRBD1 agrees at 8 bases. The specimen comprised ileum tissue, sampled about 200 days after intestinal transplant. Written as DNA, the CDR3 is TGTGCCTGGAGGGCCCGGACAGGGATATTGAACGAGCAGTACTTC. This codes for CAWRARTGILNEQYF. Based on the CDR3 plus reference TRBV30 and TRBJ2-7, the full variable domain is SQTIHQWPATLVQPVGSPLSLECTVEGTSNPNLYWYRQAAGRGLQLLFYSVGIGQISSEVPQNLSASRPQDRQFILSSKKLLLSDSGFYLCAWRARTGILNEQYFGPGTRLTVT.